This is a list of T cell receptor beta chains from one sample in a study of cytomegalovirus exposure and HLA in healthy donors. The protocol was immunoSEQ multiplex PCR, while the TCRdb copy is restricted to in-frame clones and leaves out a portion. Its clone listing holds 150,000 to 250,000 clones. The sample consisted of PBMCs. These receptors came from a boy younger than 18 in good health and CMV-seronegative. CDR3s include the opening cysteine and the closing phenylalanine or tryptophan. The D gene is left open where the match is weak.

J gene: TRBJ2-3
D gene: TRBD2
V gene: TRBV5-1
CDR3 protein: CASSLTAGGLADTQYF
CDR3 DNA: TGCGCCAGCAGCTTGACGGCGGGGGGCTTGGCAGATACGCAGTATTTT

J gene: TRBJ2-5
D gene: NA
V gene: TRBV6-5
CDR3 protein: CASSRTRGYQETQYF
CDR3 DNA: TGTGCCAGCAGCCGGACTAGGGGGTACCAAGAGACCCAGTACTTC

J gene: TRBJ2-7
D gene: TRBD2
V gene: TRBV11-1
CDR3 protein: CASSSTSGYYEQYF
CDR3 DNA: TGTGCCAGCAGCTCGACTAGCGGGTACTACGAGCAGTACTTC

J gene: TRBJ1-1
D gene: TRBD1
V gene: TRBV2
CDR3 protein: CASKTDRGLTEAFF
CDR3 DNA: TGTGCCAGCAAGACTGACAGGGGGCTTACTGAAGCTTTCTTT

J gene: TRBJ2-3
D gene: NA
V gene: TRBV7-3
CDR3 protein: CASSLERVTDTQYF
CDR3 DNA: TGTGCCAGCAGCTTAGAACGGGTCACAGATACGCAGTATTTT

J gene: TRBJ1-1
D gene: NA
V gene: TRBV2
CDR3 protein: CASLRIQGQGTEAFF
CDR3 DNA: TGTGCCAGTCTGAGGATACAGGGTCAGGGCACTGAAGCTTTCTTT

J gene: TRBJ2-1
D gene: NA
V gene: TRBV28
CDR3 protein: CASSFQGLAVLGSYNEQFF
CDR3 DNA: TGTGCCAGCAGTTTCCAGGGGCTAGCGGTTCTGGGGTCCTACAATGAGCAGTTCTTC

J gene: TRBJ2-7
D gene: TRBD1
V gene: TRBV6-5
CDR3 protein: CASSYRGHSYEQYF
CDR3 DNA: TGTGCCAGCAGTTACAGGGGGCACAGCTACGAGCAGTACTTC

J gene: TRBJ2-5
D gene: NA
V gene: TRBV11-2
CDR3 protein: CASSLRAEASYRETQYF
CDR3 DNA: TGTGCCAGCAGCCTCCGCGCGGAGGCCAGCTATAGAGAGACCCAGTACTTC

J gene: TRBJ2-7
D gene: NA
V gene: TRBV19
CDR3 protein: CASSMGGSNEQYF
CDR3 DNA: TGTGCCAGTAGTATGGGGGGTTCGAACGAGCAGTACTTC

J gene: TRBJ1-2
D gene: NA
V gene: TRBV28
CDR3 protein: CASSFTDGYTF
CDR3 DNA: TGTGCCAGCAGTTTTACGGATGGCTACACCTTC

J gene: TRBJ2-7
D gene: TRBD2
V gene: TRBV7-9
CDR3 protein: CASSPPSGTYEQYF
CDR3 DNA: TGTGCCAGCAGCCCCCCTAGCGGAACCTACGAGCAGTACTTC

J gene: TRBJ2-3
D gene: NA
V gene: TRBV9
CDR3 protein: CASSMAADTQYF
CDR3 DNA: TGTGCCAGCAGCATGGCAGCAGATACGCAGTATTTT

J gene: TRBJ1-6
D gene: NA
V gene: TRBV11-2
CDR3 protein: CASSLQGSSYNSPLHF
CDR3 DNA: TGTGCCAGCAGTCTACAGGGTTCCTCCTATAATTCACCCCTCCACTTT

J gene: TRBJ2-2
D gene: NA
V gene: TRBV9
CDR3 protein: CASSQVSTGELFF
CDR3 DNA: TGTGCCAGCAGCCAAGTGAGCACCGGGGAGCTGTTTTTT

J gene: TRBJ1-2
D gene: TRBD1
V gene: TRBV6-5
CDR3 protein: CASSLGQPNYGYTF
CDR3 DNA: TGTGCCAGCAGTTTGGGACAGCCGAACTATGGCTACACCTTC

J gene: TRBJ1-3
D gene: NA
V gene: TRBV30
CDR3 protein: CAWSHHTGSSGNTIYF
CDR3 DNA: TGTGCCTGGAGCCATCATACAGGGTCATCTGGAAACACCATATATTTT

J gene: TRBJ1-4
D gene: TRBD1
V gene: TRBV18
CDR3 protein: CASSPPGQNTNEKLFF
CDR3 DNA: TGTGCCAGCTCACCCCCGGGACAGAACACCAATGAAAAACTGTTTTTT